Shown below are 20 T cell receptor beta chains from a single sample sequenced in a study of T cell responses to AZD1222 COVID-19 vaccine. TCRdb keeps only in-frame clones here, not all; method: immunoSEQ multiplex PCR. The sample holds about 83,000 clones, approximately 90% seen once. The sequenced sample was peripheral blood, obtained on day 0 of MenACWY control vaccination. These receptors all stem from an adult in good health.

On this clone: This CDR3 is also generated by other DNA sequences in the sample. The CDR3 here is CASSSPGNTIYF. CDR3 DNA: TGTGCCAGCAGTTCCCCTGGAAACACCATATATTTT. The chain combines TRBV6-5 with TRBJ1-3; unclear D gene. The V gene lost 4 bases and the J gene lost 2 bases, with 3 bases spanning the gap. The germline CDR1 and CDR2 sequences are MNHEY and SVGAGI. The CDR3 totals 12 residues.

The chain recombines TRBV5-4 with TRBJ1-3; 8 nucleotides align to TRBD1. Germline V gene sequence: CDR1 SGHNT, CDR2 YYREEE (reference sequence). This CDR3 contains 17 residues. V shed 3 bases, J shed 2 bases, and the junction held 10 bases outside the gene matches. The CDR3 here is CASSSGQGGLTGNTIYF. The CDR3 DNA follows: TGTGCCAGCAGCTCTGGACAGGGTGGCCTGACTGGAAACACCATATATTTT.

The V call is TRBV19, the J call TRBJ2-5; unclear D gene. Germline lookup yields CDR1 LNHDA and CDR2 SQIVND (reference sequence). V was clipped by 5 bases and J by 4 bases, with 11 bases between them. The CDR3 is 13 residues long. The CDR3 sequence: CASSLTMRETQYF. CDR3 DNA: TGTGCCAGTAGTCTGACCATGCGAGAGACCCAGTACTTC.

CDR3 amino acids: CASRMTSGSNEQFF. The CDR3 nucleotides read TGTGCCAGCAGGATGACTAGCGGGAGCAATGAGCAGTTCTTC. J is TRBJ2-1 and V is TRBV6-6; 12 nucleotides align to TRBD2. The germline V gene has CDR1 MNHNY and CDR2 SVGAGI (reference sequence). Trimming at V came to 6 bases and at J to 6 bases, leaving 3 bases not matched to a gene. CDR3 length: 14 amino acids.

The rearrangement joins TRBV7-2 to TRBJ2-3, with unresolved D. CDR1 SGHTA and CDR2 FQGNSA come from the germline V gene. Trimming shortened V by 5 bases and J by 2 bases, and 14 bases separated the two germline ends. The CDR3 runs 15 residues. The CDR3 nucleotides read TGTGCCAGCAGCGCCGCCACCCGGTCCACAGATACGCAGTATTTT. The encoded protein is CASSAATRSTDTQYF.

The genes are TRBV11-3 and TRBJ2-7; D call uncertain. Germline V CDR1 and CDR2: SGHNT, YENEEA. The V end was cut by 4 bases, the J end by 5 bases, with 6 bases between. The CDR3 has 11 residues. CDR3 sequence: CASSSDNEQYF. As DNA, the CDR3 is TGTGCCAGCAGCTCTGATAACGAGCAGTACTTC.

V and J are TRBV5-1 and TRBJ2-3; 8 bases are shared with TRBD2. Germline V gene data show CDR1 as SGHRS and CDR2 as YFSETQ. The CDR3 covers 19 residues. Unmatched junction bases numbered 17, after V lost 3 bases and J lost 2 bases. CDR3: CASSSDPPSQREFTDTQYF. CDR3 nucleotide sequence: TGCGCCAGCAGCTCGGACCCACCCTCCCAGCGGGAGTTCACAGATACGCAGTATTTT.

CDR3 bases: TGCAGCGTGGGACTAGCGGAGACTAGCACAGATACGCAGTATTTT. This translates into CSVGLAETSTDTQYF. The V call is TRBV29-1, the J call TRBJ2-3; 11 nucleotides align to TRBD2. Germline CDR1 and CDR2: SQVTM and ANQGSEA. This CDR3 comprises 15 residues. The ends lost 6 bases at V and 0 bases at J; junction bases unmatched: 5.

V usage is TRBV28 and J usage is TRBJ1-5, with TRBD1 matching over 8 bases. Germline V gene data show CDR1 as MDHEN and CDR2 as SYDVKM. Trimming at V came to 6 bases and at J to 5 bases, leaving 6 bases not matched to a gene. There are 14 residues in the CDR3. The CDR3 region has the DNA TGTGCCAGCAGCTTGGACAGGGCGTATCAGCCCCAGCATTTT. This encodes CASSLDRAYQPQHF.

This chain uses TRBV28 with TRBJ1-2, with TRBD1 matching 7 bases. This CDR3 is 14 amino acids long. Germline V CDR1 and CDR2: MDHEN, SYDVKM. After removal of 7 bases from V and 6 bases from J, the junction contained 11 bases not matched to a gene. The CDR3 sequence is CASIPQRTGHGYTF. The CDR3 coding sequence is TGTGCCAGCATACCTCAAAGGACAGGTCATGGCTACACCTTC.

V and J are TRBV7-9 and TRBJ1-2, with TRBD1 identical over 7 bases. The CDR3 runs to 15 residues. Germline assignment: CDR1 SEHNR and CDR2 FQNEAQ (reference sequence). With V trimmed by 7 bases and J by 8 bases, 16 bases remained unmatched. The CDR3 bases are TGTGCCAGCACTTTTGACCGGGACAGTGTCTTAGGCTACACCTTC. It yields the protein CASTFDRDSVLGYTF.

The chain joins TRBV4-3 to TRBJ1-1; TRBD1 matches at 7 bases. The CDR3 has 15 amino acids. Germline CDR1 and CDR2: LGHNA and YSLEER. J was trimmed by 1 base and V by 4 bases; bases with no gene match: 6. CDR3 nucleotides: TGCGCCAGCAGCCGTTCAGGGGGTTGGAACACTGAAGCTTTCTTT. Translation: CASSRSGGWNTEAFF.

This chain links TRBV2 with TRBJ1-5, with D possibly being TRBD1 (5 bases). Germline V gene sequence: CDR1 SNHLY, CDR2 FYNNEI. The CDR3 is 14 amino acids. With 2 bases removed from V and 5 bases from J, the gap between germline ends came to 10 bases. This CDR3 reads CASSERQGDQPQHF. DNA for the CDR3: TGTGCCAGCAGTGAACGCCAGGGAGATCAGCCCCAGCATTTT.

The chain employs TRBV18 and TRBJ1-1; no reliable D call. The CDR3 is 12 amino acids. The germline CDR1 and CDR2 sequences are KGHSH and LQKENI. V dropped 5 bases and J dropped 5 bases, with 9 bases sitting between them. CDR3 sequence reads: CASSEYLTEAFF. The CDR3 DNA follows: TGTGCCAGCTCAGAGTATTTGACTGAAGCTTTCTTT.

The chain carries TRBV18 and TRBJ2-5, with 9 bases identical to TRBD1. This CDR3 is built from 15 residues. Germline trimming cut 3 bases from V and 2 bases from J; bases unmatched to any gene: 4. Germline lookup yields CDR1 KGHSH and CDR2 LQKENI. The CDR3 loop is CASSPLQGAQETQYF. CDR3 DNA sequence: TGTGCCAGCTCACCGTTACAGGGGGCACAAGAGACCCAGTACTTC.

The chain recombines TRBV7-9 with TRBJ2-7; 8 nucleotides line up with TRBD2. The CDR3 is 14 residues long. V was pared by 1 base and J by 5 bases, with 4 bases of the junction left unmatched. In germline, CDR1 is SEHNR, CDR2 FQNEAQ (reference sequence). The CDR3 coding sequence is TGTGCCAGCAGCTTAGACGGGAGGGTCGACGAGCAGTACTTC. This sequence encodes CASSLDGRVDEQYF.

This chain connects TRBV29-1 to TRBJ2-7; D possibly corresponds to TRBD2 (5 bases). Germline loops: CDR1 SQVTM, CDR2 ANQGSEA. The V and J ends lost 5 bases and 0 bases respectively, with 11 bases between them. The CDR3 is made up of 13 amino acids. Written as DNA, the CDR3 is TGCAGCGTTAAGTGGGAGAGCTCCTACGAGCAGTACTTC. This encodes CSVKWESSYEQYF.

The chain recombines TRBV7-9 with TRBJ2-7; weak D call: TRBD2 (5 bases). The CDR3 is 16 residues long. With 2 bases removed from V and 1 base from J, the gap between germline ends came to 15 bases. CDR1 SEHNR and CDR2 FQNEAQ come from the germline V gene (reference sequence). The CDR3: CASSLIGVWESYEQYF. CDR3 bases: TGTGCCAGCAGCTTAATCGGAGTTTGGGAGTCCTACGAGCAGTACTTC.

CDR3 residues: CAWRGSTVGNTIYF. DNA for the CDR3: TGTGCCTGGAGGGGCTCAACCGTTGGAAACACCATATATTTT. The chain recombines TRBV30 with TRBJ1-3; D call uncertain. The germline V gene encodes CDR1 GTSNPN and CDR2 SVGIG (reference sequence). The CDR3 is made up of 14 amino acids. V was pared by 3 bases and J by 3 bases, with 12 bases between.

This clone was observed a single time. The chain couples TRBV3-1 (or the pseudogene TRBV3-2) to TRBJ1-2; no firm D call. The CDR3 has 15 amino acids. Germline CDR1 and CDR2: LGHDT and YNNKEL (reference sequence). V was clipped by 0 bases and J by 4 bases, with 12 bases between them. Written as DNA, the CDR3 is TGTGCCAGCAGCCAAGAAGCCGCCGGAGGCTATGGCTACACCTTC. Its protein product is CASSQEAAGGYGYTF.